This T cell receptor beta chain was retrieved from a study of blood T cell repertoires in COVID-19. In the study overall: Samples representing acute and convalescent COVID-19 were sourced from the United States, Italy and Spain.

V dropped 6 bases and J dropped 5 bases, with 13 bases sitting between them. The CDR3 totals 13 residues. Germline CDR1 and CDR2: LNHDA and SQIVND (reference sequence). In the original workflow: Reference gene primers were amplified, and this amplification served to estimate nucleated cell counts. Profiled with immunoSEQ multiplex PCR; TCRdb holds only in-frame clones, not every one. V, J and clone size were drawn from that table, and D and trimming were deduced from the DNA. The sample shows almost 100,000 clones, roughly 86% of them seen only once. The sequence was collected from a man aged 45-65 years with acute or convalescent COVID-19. V usage is TRBV19 and J usage is TRBJ1-2, with D hard to call. The sample consisted of peripheral blood. CDR3 amino acids: CASSARLGYGYTF. The CDR3 DNA reads TGTGCCAGTAGCGCCCGCCTCGGGTATGGCTACACCTTC. Supplemented by reference TRBV19 and TRBJ1-2, the full variable domain reads DGGITQSPKYLFRKEGQNVTLSCEQNLNHDAMYWYRQDPGQGLRLIYYSQIVNDFQKGDIAEGYSVSREKKESFPLTVTSAQKNPTAFYLCASSARLGYGYTFGSGTRLTVV.